The clone carrying this T cell receptor beta chain was recorded a few times. The germline V gene has CDR1 MNHNS and CDR2 SASEGT. This CDR3 has 13 amino acids. The germline V and J ends were trimmed by 2 bases and 6 bases, with 9 bases remaining between them. This sample stems from a study of control samples from healthy donors and cancer patients. Measured with immunoSEQ multiplex PCR; TCRdb has only the in-frame clones, and not every one. The data contain more than 75,000 clones, around 80% of them singletons. This chain uses TRBV6-1 with TRBJ2-3, with a weak D call TRBD2 (6 bases). Material: blood. This sequence was found in a woman younger than 45 in good health. Written as DNA, the CDR3 is TGTGCCAGCAGTGAAAGTCGGGGGGATACGCAGTATTTT. Its translation: CASSESRGDTQYF.